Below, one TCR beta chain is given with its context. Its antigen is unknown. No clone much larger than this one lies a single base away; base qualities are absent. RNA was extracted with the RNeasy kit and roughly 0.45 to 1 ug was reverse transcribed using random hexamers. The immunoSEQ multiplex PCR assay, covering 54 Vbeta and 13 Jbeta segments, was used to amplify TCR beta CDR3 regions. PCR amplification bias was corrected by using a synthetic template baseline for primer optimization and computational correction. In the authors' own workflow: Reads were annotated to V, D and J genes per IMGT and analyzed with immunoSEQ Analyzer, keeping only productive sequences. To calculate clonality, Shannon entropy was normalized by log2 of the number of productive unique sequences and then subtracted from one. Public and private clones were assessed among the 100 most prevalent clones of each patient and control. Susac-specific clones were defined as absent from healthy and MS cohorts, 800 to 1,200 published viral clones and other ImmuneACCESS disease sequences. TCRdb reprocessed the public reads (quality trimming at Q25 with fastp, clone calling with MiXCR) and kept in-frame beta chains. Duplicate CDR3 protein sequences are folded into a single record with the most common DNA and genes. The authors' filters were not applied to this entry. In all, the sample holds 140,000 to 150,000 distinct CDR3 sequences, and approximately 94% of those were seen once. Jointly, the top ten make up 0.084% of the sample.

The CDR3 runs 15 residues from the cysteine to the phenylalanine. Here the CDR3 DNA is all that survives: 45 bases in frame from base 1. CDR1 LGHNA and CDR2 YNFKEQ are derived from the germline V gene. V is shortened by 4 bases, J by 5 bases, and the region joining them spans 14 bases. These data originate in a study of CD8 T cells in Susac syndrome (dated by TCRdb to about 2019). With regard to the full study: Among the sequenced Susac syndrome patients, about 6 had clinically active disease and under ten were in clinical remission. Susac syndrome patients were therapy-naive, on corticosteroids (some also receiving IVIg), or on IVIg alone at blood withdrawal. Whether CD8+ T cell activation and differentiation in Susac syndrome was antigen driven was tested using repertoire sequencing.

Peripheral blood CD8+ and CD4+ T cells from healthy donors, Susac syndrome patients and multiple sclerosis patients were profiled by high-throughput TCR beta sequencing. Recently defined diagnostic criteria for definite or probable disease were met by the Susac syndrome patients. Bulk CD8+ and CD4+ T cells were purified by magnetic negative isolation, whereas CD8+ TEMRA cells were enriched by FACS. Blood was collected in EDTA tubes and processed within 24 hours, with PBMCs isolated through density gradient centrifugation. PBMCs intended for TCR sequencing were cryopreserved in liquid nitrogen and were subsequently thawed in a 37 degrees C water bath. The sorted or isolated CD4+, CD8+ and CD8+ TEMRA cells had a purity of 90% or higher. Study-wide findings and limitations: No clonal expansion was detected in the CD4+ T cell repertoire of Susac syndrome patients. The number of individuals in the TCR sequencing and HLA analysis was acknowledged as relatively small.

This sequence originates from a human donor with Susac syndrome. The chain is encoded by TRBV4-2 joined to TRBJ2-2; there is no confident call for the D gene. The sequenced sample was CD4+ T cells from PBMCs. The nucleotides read TGTGCCAGCAGCCCCTTTTCCGCGTCGACCGGGGAGCTGTTTTTT. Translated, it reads CASSPFSASTGELFF.